This T cell receptor (beta chain) stems from a study of shared clonotypes between healthy human individuals. Study results and limitations: Sequencing of the sorted subsets was shown by rarefaction to be incomplete despite large depth. Four donors showed sharing of 4.5% to 5% of naive CD4 clonotypes.

Comments on this clone: Its target is not known.

All donors were healthy HIV-negative adults lacking recent acute infections or vaccinations. Data came from immunoSEQ multiplex PCR; TCRdb stores just in-frame clones and leaves some out. There are approximately 350,000 clones in the sample; about 74% occur only once, and about a tenth lies in the top ten. The germline V gene encodes CDR1 MNHEY and CDR2 SMNVEV (reference sequence). With 6 bases removed from V and 6 bases from J, the gap between germline ends came to 26 bases. The CDR3 covers 17 residues. This rearrangement joins TRBV27 to TRBJ1-1, with a possible D match to TRBD1 (5 bases). The sequence derives from a man aged 25 to 45 in good health. The sequencing sample was made of memory CD4+ T cells sorted from blood. Subset meaning: CD45RA-negative fraction. CDR3 residues: CASSKFYGVGGNPEAFF. The CDR3 nucleotides read TGTGCCAGCAGCAAGTTCTACGGGGTTGGGGGGAATCCTGAAGCTTTCTTT.